This record covers a single T cell receptor (beta chain). Its matching antigen is unknown. J lost 9 bases, V lost 8 bases, and 4 bases had no gene match. The CDR3 runs to 10 residues. The germline CDR1 and CDR2 sequences are GTSNPN and SVGIG (reference sequence). This sample is drawn from a study of T-cell memory formation after mild COVID-19. Looking at the study overall: Largely, TCR clusters stayed within a single donor.

Regarding the study as a whole: Clones that got smaller from day 15 to 85 had even CD4/CD8, while clones growing later tipped toward CD4+. The CD4+ clones that contracted clustered mainly within CM and EM, and the CD8+ clones concentrated in EMRA.

The 5'RACE method, run with constant-segment primers, produced TCR alpha and TCR beta cDNA libraries (carrying sample barcodes and UMIs). TCRdb reanalysed the 5' RACE reads using MiXCR and keeps one entry per CDR3 protein. The repertoire has 380,000 or so distinct CDR3 sequences, about 13% of them found once; the top ten carry about 20%. The sequenced material came from PBMCs or a T cell subset sorted from them (not recorded which). The TCR was taken from a man in his late teens or twenties who had mild COVID-19 (a few samples of this study predate the infection). Cell type and time point are not known. The rearrangement joins TRBV30 to TRBJ2-5, with TRBD2 matching 9 bases. The CDR3: CAGGGGAQYF. Here the CDR3 DNA reads TGTGCCGGCGGGGGGGGCGCCCAGTACTTC.